Below are 14 T cell receptor beta chains sequenced from a single sample in a study of blood T cells in healthy people across ages. With a J-beta primer mix and a sample-barcoded 5' primer, a second PCR ran about 6 to 11 cycles. One entry per CDR3 protein, called by TCRdb with MiXCR from the 5' RACE reads. The sample holds about 1.8 million distinct CDR3 sequences, roughly 50% seen once. The sequencing input was blood. Every receptor here comes from a woman between 40 and 50 years old in good health.

The rearrangement links TRBV13 to TRBJ2-5; a possible D gene is TRBD2 (6 bases). CDR1 and CDR2 (germline): PRHDT, FYEKMQ (reference sequence). V was cut by 4 bases and J by 4 bases, with 16 bases left in between. The CDR3 spans 15 residues. CDR3 loop: CASSSSPGEGETQYF. The CDR3 DNA reads as TGTGCCAGCAGCTCGTCTCCGGGGGAAGGAGAGACCCAGTACTTC.

The rearrangement joins TRBV3-1 to TRBJ2-5, with unresolved D. This CDR3 is built from 14 residues. Trimming took off 3 bases at V and 2 bases at J, with 10 bases between the two ends. Germline V gives CDR1 LGHDT, CDR2 YNNKEL (reference sequence). The CDR3 region has the DNA TGTGCCAGCAGCCACACGAACCTTCAAGAGACCCAGTACTTC. Translating gives CASSHTNLQETQYF.

The rearrangement joins TRBV4-2 to TRBJ2-3; D unclear. The germline V and J ends were trimmed by 2 bases and 4 bases, with 10 bases remaining between them. Germline CDR1 is LGHNA and CDR2 is YNFKEQ. This CDR3 is 14 amino acids long. CDR3 nucleotide sequence: TGTGCCAGCAGCCAAAGGCGTGGGCCAGATACGCAGTATTTT. It encodes CASSQRRGPDTQYF.

A word on this clonotype: At one boundary the junction diverges from the germline segment, which might be a read error. The CDR3 nucleotides are TGCGGTGCCCCCTCGGGCGGGGGACGAGATACGCAGTATTTT. Amino acids: CGAPSGGGRDTQYF. The chain recombines TRBV20-1 with TRBJ2-3, with 7 bases lining up with TRBD2. CDR1 is DFQATT and CDR2 is SNEGSKA in the germline V gene (reference sequence). The CDR3 loop spans 14 amino acids.

This chain joins TRBV27 and TRBJ1-5; 8 bases fit TRBD1. V lost 7 bases, J lost 6 bases, and 8 bases stayed unmatched. CDR1 MNHEY and CDR2 SMNVEV come from the germline V gene (reference sequence). The length of the CDR3 is 14 residues. Here the CDR3 DNA reads TGTGCCAGCAAGGACAGGGAACTCGGTCAGCCCCAGCATTTT. Translation: CASKDRELGQPQHF.

Turning to this clonotype: Sequence at one end of the junction differs from germline and may be a read error. The chain uses TRBV18 and TRBJ2-5; TRBD1 matches at 9 bases. The DNA matches TRBJ2-7 better at its end, which makes the J call doubtful. Germline CDR1 and CDR2: KGHSH and LQKENI. The CDR3 covers 16 residues. The CDR3 is CASSKPTGGSPYEQYF. The CDR3 DNA is TGTGCTAGCTCAAAACCGACAGGGGGTTCCCCCTACGAGCAGTACTTC.

The chain carries TRBV7-2 and TRBJ2-1; 11 bases map to TRBD2. Trimming at V came to 3 bases and at J to 9 bases, leaving 7 bases not matched to a gene. Germline loops: CDR1 SGHTA, CDR2 FQGNSA. The CDR3 is 15 residues long. CDR3 in amino acids: CASSFIAGGQGEQFF. For the CDR3, the DNA is TGTGCCAGCAGCTTCATAGCGGGGGGGCAGGGTGAGCAGTTCTTC.

V is TRBV7-2 and J is TRBJ2-3; 8 nucleotides line up with TRBD2. Germline V gives CDR1 SGHTA, CDR2 FQGNSA. V was pared by 5 bases and J by 5 bases, with 15 bases of the junction left unmatched. The CDR3 is 17 residues long. CDR3 in amino acids: CASSPLSGGLSGDTQYF. The DNA for the CDR3 is TGTGCCAGCAGCCCCCTCTCGGGGGGGCTTTCGGGAGATACGCAGTATTTT.

On this clonotype: The germline gene is not matched at one end of the junction; a read error may be the cause. The V and J genes are TRBV20-1 and TRBJ2-4, with TRBD2 as a possible D gene (8 bases). This CDR3 has 14 amino acids. Germline lookup yields CDR1 DFQATT and CDR2 SNEGSKA (reference sequence). The CDR3 here is CSTRETGTAGEQYF. The CDR3 DNA reads TGCAGTACTAGGGAAACCGGGACAGCGGGGGAGCAGTACTTC.

Notes on this clonotype: With a much larger clone just one base away, this may be a read error. The chain carries TRBV5-6 and TRBJ2-4; D remains unclear. TRBJ2-7 matches the DNA end more closely, so the J call is doubtful. This CDR3 region has 12 residues. Germline lookup yields CDR1 SGHDT and CDR2 YYEEEE. CDR3 DNA sequence: TGTGCCAGCAGCTTCGGTTACTACGAGCAGTACTTC. Encoded protein: CASSFGYYEQYF.

The J gene is TRBJ1-4, the V gene TRBV4-3; maybe TRBD1 (5 bases). From germline, CDR1 is LGHNA and CDR2 YSLEER. Trimming shortened V by 0 bases and J by 7 bases, and 12 bases separated the two germline ends. The CDR3 is made up of 15 amino acids. CDR3 residues: CASSQDQGKGEKLFF. In DNA, the CDR3 is TGCGCCAGCAGCCAAGATCAGGGAAAGGGTGAAAAACTGTTTTTT.

CDR3 coding DNA: TGTGCCAGCAGTTCTCAAGGAGGTTCACCCCTCCACTTT. Residues: CASSSQGGSPLHF. V and J are TRBV6-5 and TRBJ1-6; D is uncertain. Per germline, CDR1 MNHEY and CDR2 SVGAGI. Trimming took 4 bases from V and 9 from J, leaving 10 bases between them. The CDR3 runs 13 residues.

The V call is TRBV20-1, the J call TRBJ2-3; 13 bases align to TRBD2. V dropped 6 bases and J dropped 4; count of bases not matched to a gene: 7. CDR1 is DFQATT and CDR2 is SNEGSKA in the germline V gene (reference sequence). The CDR3 contains 15 residues. This CDR3 is CSALGTSGDPDTQYF. The CDR3 DNA is TGCAGTGCGCTTGGGACTAGCGGGGATCCAGATACGCAGTATTTT.

This clonotype has just a few counts. This chain connects TRBV6-6 to TRBJ1-4; the match to TRBD1 covers 10 bases. The J segment lost 6 bases and the V segment lost 5 bases, leaving 6 bases of the junction unmatched. Germline loops: CDR1 MNHNY, CDR2 SVGAGI (reference sequence). This CDR3 comprises 15 residues. The CDR3 protein is CASSAPGQGYEKLFF. The CDR3 nucleotides are TGTGCCAGCAGTGCACCGGGACAGGGGTATGAAAAACTGTTTTTT.